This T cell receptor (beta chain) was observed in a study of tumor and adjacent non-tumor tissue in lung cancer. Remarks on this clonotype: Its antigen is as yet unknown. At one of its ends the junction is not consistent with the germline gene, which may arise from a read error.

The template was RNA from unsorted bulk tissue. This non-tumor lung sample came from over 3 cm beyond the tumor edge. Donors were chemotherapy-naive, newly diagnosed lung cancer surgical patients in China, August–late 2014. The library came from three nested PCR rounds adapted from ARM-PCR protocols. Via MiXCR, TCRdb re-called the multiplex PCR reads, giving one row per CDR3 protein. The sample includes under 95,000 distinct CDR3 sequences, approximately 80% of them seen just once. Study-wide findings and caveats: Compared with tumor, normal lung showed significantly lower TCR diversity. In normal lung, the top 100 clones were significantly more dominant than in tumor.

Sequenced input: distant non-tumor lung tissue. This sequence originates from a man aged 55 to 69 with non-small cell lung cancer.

CDR3 protein: CASSEVGGDLGAKVLTF. The DNA of the CDR3 is TGTGCCAGCAGTGAAGTGGGAGGGGATCTTGGGGCCAAAGTCCTGACTTTC. V usage is TRBV6-1 and J usage is TRBJ2-6; 7 bases map to TRBD2. The V gene's germline CDR1 is MNHNS and CDR2 SASEGT. The CDR3 contains 17 residues.